This T cell receptor beta chain was recovered during a study of human CD4 T cells and Enterobacteriaceae. Notes on the study in general: Ex vivo clonotype reactivity was inferred only by sequence matching.

To note about this clone: Its antigen remains unknown.

Memory CD4+ T cells were sorted as all CD4+ cells except CD45RA+CCR7+CD95- naive cells, over 95% pure. CDR3 length: 13 residues. Germline V gene data show CDR1 as LNHDA and CDR2 as SQIVND (reference sequence). The V end was cut by 2 bases, the J end by 8 bases, with 10 bases between. Ex vivo total memory CD4+ cells were sequenced at deep level. TCRdb's copy holds only in-frame clones and misses some; the assay was immunoSEQ multiplex PCR. The sample consists of roughly 28,000 clones, roughly 80% of them appearing once. The clonotype originates from a human donor in good health. The specimen was memory CD4+ T cells from blood. V and J are TRBV19 and TRBJ1-5, with a possible D match to TRBD1 (6 bases). CDR3 DNA sequence: TGTGCCAGTAGTATAAACGGGGGCGAGCCCCAGCATTTT. Translating it yields CASSINGGEPQHF.